This TCR beta chain was captured by sequencing in a study of monozygotic twins with cystic fibrosis. Overall study: Three micrograms of fragmented DNA underwent about 14 PCR cycles for library preparation.

Sequenced by immunoSEQ multiplex PCR; TCRdb stores in-frame clones only, minus some. The table records about 29,000 clones, around four fifths of them present only once. Study-level findings and limits: In 13 of 16 pairs, V gene usage was closest to the co-twin's. Clonality was generally low (median approximately 0.0088), higher in the most severe patients. Monozygotic CF twin pairs shared significantly more nucleotide-identical clonotypes than unrelated CF individuals did.

Worth noting for this clone: The antigen remains unidentified.

Losses at the gene ends were 2 bases for V and 2 bases for J; bases not matched to a gene: 2. Germline V gives CDR1 SGHTA, CDR2 FQGNSA. The CDR3 length is 15 residues. The source of this sequence is a girl aged 2 to 9 with cystic fibrosis. The chain couples TRBV7-2 to TRBJ2-2; TRBD1 agrees at 7 bases. Source material: blood. The CDR3 sequence is CASSLRTGNTGELFF. DNA of the CDR3: TGTGCCAGCAGCTTACGGACAGGAAACACCGGGGAGCTGTTTTTT.